These 21 T cell receptor beta chains originate from one sample sequenced in a study of T cell responses to AZD1222 COVID-19 vaccine. Here immunoSEQ multiplex PCR was the method, and the copy in TCRdb shows in-frame clones only, minus some. The sample contains around 120,000 clones, approximately 92% of which appear only once. The material was peripheral blood, obtained on day 0 of AZD1222 vaccination. Receptors were obtained from an adult in good health.

J is TRBJ1-2 and V is TRBV3-1 (or the pseudogene TRBV3-2); the D gene is possibly TRBD1 (5 bases). V was trimmed by 4 bases and J by 2 bases, leaving 14 bases between them. Germline V gives CDR1 LGHDT, CDR2 YNNKEL (reference sequence). CDR3 length equals 15 residues. CDR3 sequence: CASSPPGALNYGYTF. CDR3 bases: TGTGCCAGCAGCCCCCCCGGGGCCCTCAACTATGGCTACACCTTC.

V and J are TRBV18 and TRBJ1-5, with 10 positions matching TRBD1. The germline CDR1 and CDR2 sequences are KGHSH and LQKENI. With V trimmed by 4 bases and J by 9 bases, 9 bases remained unmatched. The CDR3 has 15 residues. The CDR3 DNA is TGTGCCAGCTCACTGGACAGGGGGGCCGTCTGGCCCCAGCATTTT. It specifies CASSLDRGAVWPQHF.

The chain employs TRBV6-2 or TRBV6-3 and TRBJ2-3; 7 nucleotides align to TRBD2. This CDR3 contains 15 residues. After removal of 6 bases from V and 1 base from J, the junction contained 7 bases not matched to a gene. Germline CDR1 is MNHEY and CDR2 is SVGEGT. CDR3 DNA sequence: TGTGCCAGCAGCTCGCCCAGCGGGGGCACAGATACGCAGTATTTT. Its protein is CASSSPSGGTDTQYF.

The chain couples TRBV9 to TRBJ1-2, with 9 bases matching TRBD1. The CDR3 spans 17 residues. Germline V gene sequence: CDR1 SGDLS, CDR2 YYNGEE. The V segment lost 0 bases and the J segment 6 bases; nucleotides outside the gene matches: 12. CDR3 nucleotides: TGTGCCAGCAGCGTAGAACAGGGGGCTATATCGTCGGATGGCTACACCTTC. Translating it yields CASSVEQGAISSDGYTF.

V usage is TRBV15 and J usage is TRBJ2-2; 9 bases are a match to TRBD1. The CDR3 runs 15 residues. The ends lost 1 base at V and 3 bases at J; junction bases unmatched: 0. Germline V gene sequence: CDR1 LNHNV, CDR2 YYDKDF (reference sequence). The CDR3 bases are TGTGCCACCAGCAGAGGGACAGGGGACACCGGGGAGCTGTTTTTT. Protein product: CATSRGTGDTGELFF.

CDR3 sequence (DNA): TGCGCCAGCAGCCAAAAGCGGGAAGCAACCGGGGAGCTGTTTTTT. Protein product: CASSQKREATGELFF. V gene TRBV4-1 combines with J gene TRBJ2-2; TRBD2 aligns across 7 bases. The CDR3 spans 15 residues. CDR1 is MGHRA, CDR2 YSYEKL, per germline. The V segment lost 2 bases and the J segment 5 bases; nucleotides outside the gene matches: 5.

J is TRBJ1-5 and V is TRBV6-5; TRBD1 might be the D (5 bases). Germline lookup yields CDR1 MNHEY and CDR2 SVGAGI. Trimming removed 6 bases at V and 5 bases at J, with 11 bases between. The CDR3 loop spans 13 amino acids. The CDR3 DNA is TGTGCCAGCAGCCGAGGAGGGGATCAGCCCCAGCATTTT. Protein: CASSRGGDQPQHF.

The CDR3 loop reads CASSLDSYEQYF. CDR3 DNA: TGTGCCAGCAGCTTAGACTCCTACGAGCAGTACTTC. This rearrangement joins TRBV11-1 to TRBJ2-7; D remains ambiguous. CDR3 length: 12 amino acids. Trimming removed 1 base at V and 0 bases at J, with 1 base between. Per the germline V gene, CDR1 is SGHAT and CDR2 is FQDESV (reference sequence).

V gene TRBV11-2 combines with J gene TRBJ1-1; tentatively, D is TRBD1 (5 bases). V shed 1 base and J shed 8 bases, with 8 bases lying between them. The germline CDR1 and CDR2 sequences are SGHAT and FQNNGV. CDR3 size: 12 residues. CDR3 residues: CASSLAGLEAFF. CDR3 nucleotides: TGTGCCAGCAGCTTAGCGGGACTAGAAGCTTTCTTT. The full variable domain, rest sourced from reference TRBV11-2 and TRBJ1-1, is EAGVAQSPRYKIIEKRQSVAFWCNPISGHATLYWYQQILGQGPKLLIQFQNNGVVDDSQLPKDRFSAERLKGVDSTLKIQPAKLEDSAVYLCASSLAGLEAFFGQGTRLTVV.

This sequence joins TRBV13 and TRBJ2-7; D is perhaps TRBD1 (5 bases). The CDR3 loop spans 14 amino acids. Trimming cost V 5 bases and J 2 bases, with 13 bases left between them. Germline CDR1 is PRHDT and CDR2 is FYEKMQ (reference sequence). CDR3 nucleotides: TGTGCCAGCAGCCCCCGTGCCAGGGCCTACGAGCAGTACTTC. Protein product: CASSPRARAYEQYF.

The chain is built from TRBV13 and TRBJ1-5, with a weak D call TRBD1 (5 bases). CDR1 is PRHDT and CDR2 is FYEKMQ in the germline V gene (reference sequence). CDR3 size: 16 residues. The V end was cut by 4 bases, the J end by 6 bases, with 19 bases between. CDR3 in amino acids: CASSSPAGGGVQPQHF. DNA for the CDR3: TGTGCCAGCAGCTCCCCCGCCGGGGGGGGAGTTCAGCCCCAGCATTTT.

This sequence joins TRBV6-2 or TRBV6-3 and TRBJ1-5; D ambiguous. The V and J ends lost 8 bases and 6 bases respectively, with 14 bases between them. The CDR3 is made up of 13 amino acids. In germline, CDR1 is MNHEY, CDR2 SVGEGT. DNA for the CDR3: TGTGCCAGCGGCCACAGAGAGCGTCAGCCCCAGCATTTT. It encodes CASGHRERQPQHF.

V usage is TRBV7-2 and J usage is TRBJ2-2, with D possibly matching TRBD2 (6 bases). CDR1 is SGHTA, CDR2 FQGNSA, per germline. Between the trimmed V and J ends, which lost 5 bases and 7 bases, there was a span of 11 bases. This CDR3 is 13 amino acids long. Here the CDR3 DNA reads TGTGCCAGCAGCCCCCGCGGGGACGGGGAGCTGTTTTTT. It translates to CASSPRGDGELFF.

The chain's CDR3 is CASSLGGSSEQYF. The CDR3 DNA is TGCGCCAGCAGCTTGGGGGGCAGCAGCGAGCAGTACTTC. This sequence joins TRBV5-1 and TRBJ2-7, with D possibly being TRBD1 (5 bases). Trimming removed 0 bases at V and 6 bases at J, with 10 bases between. CDR3 length equals 13 residues. The germline CDR1 and CDR2 sequences are SGHRS and YFSETQ.

The J gene is TRBJ2-2, the V gene TRBV19; tentatively, D is TRBD2 (6 bases). Trimming stripped 7 bases from V and 2 bases from J, with 20 bases between. There are 17 residues in the CDR3. Per the germline V gene, CDR1 is LNHDA and CDR2 is SQIVND (reference sequence). The CDR3 DNA reads TGTGCCAGTACCATGATGGGGGGATGGGATAACACCGGGGAGCTGTTTTTT. Its translation: CASTMMGGWDNTGELFF.

The V gene is TRBV14, the J gene TRBJ1-6, with D possibly being TRBD1 (6 bases). This CDR3 region has 14 residues. Germline lookup yields CDR1 SGHDN and CDR2 FVKESK. V dropped 4 bases and J dropped 6 bases, with 10 bases sitting between them. The CDR3 coding sequence is TGTGCCAGCAGCCCGTGGACAGTTAATTCACCCCTCCACTTT. It yields the protein CASSPWTVNSPLHF.

CDR3 amino acids: CASSYSAIMNTEAFF. CDR3 in DNA: TGTGCCAGCAGTTACTCGGCAATCATGAACACTGAAGCTTTCTTT. The chain carries TRBV6-2 or TRBV6-3 and TRBJ1-1, with D unclear. The V gene's germline CDR1 is MNHEY and CDR2 SVGEGT. The CDR3 sequence is 15 residues long. V lost 0 bases and J 0 bases, leaving 8 bases between the germline ends.

The sample holds one count of this clone. The chain has TRBV30 and TRBJ2-4, with TRBD2 matching over 9 bases. Losses at the gene ends were 5 bases for V and 11 bases for J; bases not matched to a gene: 7. Per the germline V gene, CDR1 is GTSNPN and CDR2 is SVGIG (reference sequence). This CDR3 contains 12 residues. This chain's CDR3 is CAWAGGPSVQYF. The CDR3 region has the DNA TGTGCCTGGGCGGGAGGGCCGAGTGTTCAGTACTTC.

The V and J genes are TRBV19 and TRBJ1-5; 11 nucleotides line up with TRBD1. Germline V lookup: CDR1 LNHDA, CDR2 SQIVND (reference sequence). There are 14 residues in the CDR3. After removal of 5 bases from V and 6 bases from J, the junction contained 3 bases not matched to a gene. The CDR3 here is CASSGTGGPQPQHF. DNA for the CDR3: TGTGCCAGTAGTGGGACAGGGGGTCCTCAGCCCCAGCATTTT.

The V call is TRBV29-1, the J call TRBJ1-6; possible D gene TRBD1, 5 bases. The CDR3 extends over 13 amino acids. V lost 4 bases and J lost 8, with 12 bases in between. The V gene's germline CDR1 is SQVTM and CDR2 ANQGSEA. The CDR3 nucleotides are TGCAGCGTTGCACAGGATCTAGATTCACCCCTCCACTTT. As protein: CSVAQDLDSPLHF.

The CDR3 sequence: CASSVEEGTEAFF. Here the CDR3 DNA reads TGTGCCAGCAGCGTAGAAGAAGGGACTGAAGCTTTCTTT. The chain joins TRBV9 to TRBJ1-1; D unresolved. Deletions cut 0 bases from V and 5 bases from J, with 8 bases between. The germline CDR1 and CDR2 sequences are SGDLS and YYNGEE. The CDR3 is made up of 13 amino acids.